Shown below are 31 T cell receptor beta chains from a single sample sequenced in a study of T-cell memory formation after mild COVID-19. TCRdb re-called the 5' RACE reads through MiXCR, storing one row per CDR3 protein. The data show some 210,000 distinct CDR3 sequences, 8% to 11% seen once. Sequenced: PBMCs or a T cell subset sorted from them (not recorded which). The receptors come from a man aged 18 to 29 who had mild COVID-19 (a few samples of this study predate the infection). Cell type and time point are not known.

This rearrangement joins TRBV5-1 to TRBJ2-1; TRBD1 might be the D (5 bases). Per the germline V gene, CDR1 is SGHRS and CDR2 is YFSETQ. The CDR3 sequence is 16 residues long. Trimming pared 2 bases from V and 4 bases from J, leaving 16 bases between. CDR3 nucleotide sequence: TGCGCCAGCAGCTTTTCAGGGTTAGGGTCTTACAATGAGCAGTTCTTC. It codes for CASSFSGLGSYNEQFF.

The rearrangement joins TRBV5-1 to TRBJ2-7, with TRBD1 matching 9 bases. With V trimmed by 0 bases and J by 2 bases, 6 bases remained unmatched. Germline CDR1 is SGHRS and CDR2 is YFSETQ. The CDR3 totals 16 residues. The CDR3 bases are TGCGCCAGCAGCTTGGCACCGGGACAGGGAACCTACGAGCAGTACTTC. This sequence encodes CASSLAPGQGTYEQYF.

The chain recombines TRBV12-3 or TRBV12-4 with TRBJ2-7; 9 bases match TRBD1. The CDR3 contains 13 residues. J was trimmed by 5 bases and V by 6 bases; bases with no gene match: 5. The CDR3 protein is CASRGQGIDEQYF. DNA for the CDR3: TGTGCCAGCAGGGGACAGGGTATTGACGAGCAGTACTTC.

The V call is TRBV23-1, the J call TRBJ2-7; 9 nucleotides align to TRBD2. TRBV23-1 falls under the ORF class, with uncertain function. This CDR3 region has 18 residues. Unmatched junction bases numbered 11, after V lost 0 bases and J lost 2 bases. In DNA form, the CDR3 reads TGCGCCAGCAGTCAATCATGCCCTAGCGGGGCGCACGCCTACGAGCAGTACGTC. This codes for CASSQSCPSGAHAYEQYV.

The rearrangement joins TRBV29-1 to TRBJ1-5, with 8 bases identical to TRBD1. This CDR3 region has 12 residues. Germline-derived CDR1 and CDR2 are SQVTM and ANQGSEA. The trim removed 3 bases at V and 5 bases at J, leaving 0 bases unmatched. This chain's CDR3 is CSVDRGHQPQHF. CDR3 nucleotide sequence: TGCAGCGTTGACAGGGGGCATCAGCCCCAGCATTTT.

The sample holds a few counts of this clonotype. The rearrangement uses TRBV28 and TRBJ2-1, with 9 bases that match TRBD2. The CDR3 length is 17 residues. Germline assignment: CDR1 MDHEN and CDR2 SYDVKM. Germline trimming cut 5 bases from V and 4 bases from J; bases unmatched to any gene: 12. The chain's CDR3 is CASSPPFRTSVYNEQFF. In nucleotides, the CDR3 is TGTGCCAGCAGTCCGCCCTTCCGGACTAGCGTTTACAATGAGCAGTTCTTC.

This chain joins TRBV7-2 and TRBJ2-5, with 9 bases that match TRBD2. This CDR3 region has 16 residues. V gave up 1 base and J gave up 5 bases; unmatched junction bases: 8. Germline-derived CDR1 and CDR2 are SGHTA and FQGNSA. The CDR3 coding sequence is TGTGCCAGCAGCTTAGACCTAGCGGGGTTACGGGAGACCCAGTACTTC. Protein sequence: CASSLDLAGLRETQYF.

This clonotype was seen more than once but under ten times. The chain is built from TRBV5-1 and TRBJ2-2; D call uncertain. CDR1 SGHRS and CDR2 YFSETQ come from the germline V gene. The CDR3 has 13 amino acids. The V and J ends lost 7 bases and 4 bases respectively, with 11 bases between them. DNA of the CDR3: TGCGCCAGCTTAGGCCGTGCCACCGGGGAGCTGTTTTTT. This translates into CASLGRATGELFF.

This clonotype was observed a few times. The chain combines TRBV7-3 with TRBJ2-7; 11 bases match TRBD1. CDR3 length equals 15 residues. V lost 3 bases, J lost 4 bases, and 5 bases stayed unmatched. The germline gives CDR1 SGHTA, CDR2 FQGTGA. The CDR3 nucleotides are TGTGCCAGCAGCTTTTCCGGGACAGGGGGTTACGAGCAGTACTTC. It codes for CASSFSGTGGYEQYF.

This clonotype turned up a few times. V gene TRBV6-6 combines with J gene TRBJ1-5; D is unresolved. V lost 10 bases and J 6 bases, leaving 16 bases between the germline ends. The V gene's germline CDR1 is MNHNY and CDR2 SVGAGI (reference sequence). The CDR3 covers 13 residues. CDR3 in amino acids: CAIRALGFQPQHF. Here the CDR3 DNA reads TGTGCCATACGGGCCCTTGGGTTTCAGCCCCAGCATTTT.

The V gene is TRBV19, the J gene TRBJ2-3; D unclear. V was pared by 5 bases and J by 0 bases, with 9 bases between. This CDR3 has 14 residues. CDR1 is LNHDA and CDR2 is SQIVND in the germline V gene (reference sequence). In DNA form, the CDR3 reads TGTGCCAGTAGTCCCCGACCCAGCACAGATACGCAGTATTTT. It yields the protein CASSPRPSTDTQYF.

The chain joins TRBV9 to TRBJ2-1, with D unclear. This CDR3 is 14 amino acids long. The germline V gene encodes CDR1 SGDLS and CDR2 YYNGEE. Trimming shortened V by 2 bases and J by 5 bases, and 11 bases separated the two germline ends. The CDR3 DNA reads TGTGCCAGCAGCGTCGGAATTGTAAACAATGAGCAGTTCTTC. This gives the protein CASSVGIVNNEQFF.

This chain connects TRBV7-2 to TRBJ2-3; no definite D call. The CDR3 spans 15 residues. V lost 5 bases and J lost 1, with 13 bases in between. In germline, CDR1 is SGHTA, CDR2 FQGNSA. The chain's CDR3 is CASSLRRFGTDTQYF. The CDR3 DNA sequence: TGTGCCAGCAGCCTCCGCAGATTCGGCACAGATACGCAGTATTTT. The whole variable domain, remainder taken from reference TRBV7-2 and TRBJ2-3, is GAGVSQSPSNKVTEKGKDVELRCDPISGHTALYWYRQSLGQGLEFLIYFQGNSAPDKSGLPSDRFSAERTGGSVSTLTIQRTQQEDSAVYLCASSLRRFGTDTQYFGPGTRLTVL.

The chain has TRBV4-3 and TRBJ1-1; 9 bases are shared with TRBD1. The germline V gene encodes CDR1 LGHNA and CDR2 YSLEER. V gave up 0 bases and J gave up 7 bases; unmatched junction bases: 3. The CDR3 contains 14 residues. The CDR3 DNA sequence: TGCGCCAGCAGCCAAGACCCGACAGGGGGTGAAGCTTTCTTT. Protein sequence: CASSQDPTGGEAFF.

The chain is built from TRBV5-1 and TRBJ2-1; 10 nucleotides agree with TRBD2. Germline V CDR1 and CDR2: SGHRS, YFSETQ. The CDR3 has 14 residues. V lost 4 bases and J lost 5; bases outside the gene matches: 3. The CDR3 DNA reads TGCGCCAGCAGCAGGAGCGGGGGGGACAATGAGCAGTTCTTC. This encodes CASSRSGGDNEQFF.

This clonotype was observed at least ten times. The chain links TRBV7-6 to TRBJ2-5; D is tentatively TRBD1 or TRBD2 (5 bases each). This CDR3 has 13 amino acids. CDR1 is SGHVS and CDR2 is FNYEAQ in the germline V gene. Trimming cost V 5 bases and J 4 bases, with 11 bases left between them. The chain's CDR3 is CASSPRDGETQYF. Here the CDR3 DNA reads TGTGCCAGCAGCCCTCGGGACGGAGAGACCCAGTACTTC. Combining the CDR3 with reference TRBV7-6 and TRBJ2-5 gives the whole variable domain GAGVSQSPRYKVTKRGQDVALRCDPISGHVSLYWYRQALGQGPEFLTYFNYEAQQDKSGLPNDRFSAERPEGSISTLTIQRTEQRDSAMYRCASSPRDGETQYFGPGTRLLVL.

This clonotype occurred a few times. The rearrangement links TRBV25-1 to TRBJ1-3; the D is unclear. Germline loops: CDR1 MGHDK, CDR2 SYGVNS. V lost 6 bases, J lost 0 bases, and 6 bases lay in between. The CDR3 length is 13 residues. The CDR3 sequence: CASRRDSGNTIYF. The CDR3 DNA reads TGTGCCAGCAGGAGAGACTCTGGAAACACCATATATTTT.

V usage is TRBV4-3 and J usage is TRBJ2-7; tentative D call: TRBD1 (5 bases). There are 14 residues in the CDR3. Germline values: CDR1 LGHNA, CDR2 YSLEER. V shed 1 base and J shed 3 bases, with 10 bases lying between them. The CDR3 loop is CASSQGAGLYEQYV. For the CDR3, the DNA is TGCGCCAGCAGCCAAGGTGCAGGGCTCTACGAGCAGTACGTC.

This clonotype was seen only a few times. The rearrangement joins TRBV4-2 to TRBJ2-3; a possible D gene is TRBD1 (6 bases). The V gene lost 3 bases and the J gene lost 1 base, with 14 bases spanning the gap. CDR3 length: 16 amino acids. In germline, CDR1 is LGHNA, CDR2 YNFKEQ. CDR3 sequence reads: CASSQPDSGGTDTQYF. The CDR3, as DNA: TGTGCCAGCAGCCAGCCGGACAGCGGAGGCACAGATACGCAGTATTTT.

The chain recombines TRBV5-1 with TRBJ1-1; TRBD1 matches 8 bases. V lost 4 bases and J lost 2; bases outside the gene matches: 7. There are 15 residues in the CDR3. From germline, CDR1 is SGHRS and CDR2 YFSETQ. CDR3 DNA sequence: TGCGCCAGCAGCCCCCAGGGGGCGGACAACACTGAAGCTTTCTTT. Translating it yields CASSPQGADNTEAFF.

V and J are TRBV7-9 and TRBJ1-1, with 9 bases that match TRBD1. V dropped 5 bases and J dropped 4; count of bases not matched to a gene: 8. This CDR3 has 15 amino acids. Germline V CDR1 and CDR2: SEHNR, FQNEAQ (reference sequence). The CDR3 DNA follows: TGTGCCAGCAGCACATACGGGACAGGGACCACTGAAGCTTTCTTT. It codes for CASSTYGTGTTEAFF.

The V gene is TRBV7-3, the J gene TRBJ2-7, with 9 positions matching TRBD1. V gave up 5 bases and J gave up 4 bases; unmatched junction bases: 3. CDR1 is SGHTA and CDR2 is FQGTGA in the germline V gene. The CDR3 length is 13 residues. This CDR3 reads CASSEGTGYEQYV. CDR3 sequence (DNA): TGTGCCAGCAGCGAAGGGACAGGGTACGAGCAGTACGTC.

This clonotype occurred a few times. This chain uses TRBV20-1 with TRBJ2-5, with D unresolved. Trimming left V 1 base short and J 2 bases short, with 11 bases between. Germline lookup yields CDR1 DFQATT and CDR2 SNEGSKA (reference sequence). The CDR3 loop spans 14 amino acids. The CDR3 DNA is TGCAGTGCTAGAGGCTGGCAGGAGCAAGAGACCCAGTACTTC. Translating it yields CSARGWQEQETQYF.

The V and J genes are TRBV5-1 and TRBJ2-3; no clear D gene. Germline-derived CDR1 and CDR2 are SGHRS and YFSETQ. With 0 bases removed from V and 3 bases from J, the gap between germline ends came to 14 bases. The CDR3 is 16 amino acids. CDR3 loop: CASSLAKQGLTDTQYF. The CDR3 nucleotides are TGCGCCAGCAGCTTGGCCAAGCAAGGCCTGACAGATACGCAGTATTTT.

In its sample, this clonotype was seen many times. This chain uses TRBV6-5 with TRBJ2-3, with D uncertain. V was clipped by 4 bases and J by 7 bases, with 15 bases between them. Per germline, CDR1 MNHEY and CDR2 SVGAGI. The CDR3 contains 14 residues. The CDR3 is CASSSLLDGNTQYF. The CDR3 DNA follows: TGTGCCAGCAGTTCTCTCTTGGACGGAAATACGCAGTATTTT.

This clonotype was observed a handful of times. The rearrangement joins TRBV15 to TRBJ1-2; tentative D call: TRBD1 (5 bases). Germline loops: CDR1 LNHNV, CDR2 YYDKDF (reference sequence). This CDR3 region has 16 residues. Trimming stripped 0 bases from V and 0 bases from J, with 11 bases between. The CDR3 loop is CATSRDGARSNYGYTF. In DNA form, the CDR3 reads TGTGCCACCAGCAGAGATGGGGCCAGATCTAACTATGGCTACACCTTC.

The V call is TRBV20-1, the J call TRBJ1-4, with TRBD1 matching over 8 bases. The CDR3 is 13 residues long. Germline CDR1 and CDR2: DFQATT and SNEGSKA (reference sequence). The V and J ends lost 3 bases and 5 bases, in that order; junction bases with no gene match: 2. The CDR3 loop is CSASNRGNEKLFF. The CDR3 DNA sequence: TGCAGTGCTAGTAACAGGGGGAATGAAAAACTGTTTTTT.

This clonotype was picked up a small number of times. This rearrangement joins TRBV19 to TRBJ1-1; D is unresolved. The germline V and J ends were trimmed by 5 bases and 6 bases, with 19 bases remaining between them. Germline values: CDR1 LNHDA, CDR2 SQIVND (reference sequence). The length of the CDR3 is 15 residues. In nucleotides, the CDR3 is TGTGCCAGTAGTCAAATGGGCGCGCTGAGCGCTGAAGCTTTCTTT. It specifies CASSQMGALSAEAFF.

This clonotype showed up just a few times. This chain links TRBV6-5 with TRBJ2-5; D may match TRBD1 or TRBD2 (5 bases each). V was cut by 0 bases and J by 2 bases, with 16 bases left in between. Germline assignment: CDR1 MNHEY and CDR2 SVGAGI. The CDR3 covers 17 residues. This CDR3 reads CASSYSGLSWGQETQYF. CDR3 nucleotides: TGTGCCAGCAGTTACTCTGGCTTAAGTTGGGGGCAAGAGACCCAGTACTTC.

The chain has TRBV20-1 and TRBJ1-2; D gene unclear. Germline V CDR1 and CDR2: DFQATT, SNEGSKA (reference sequence). The V end lost 5 bases, the J end lost 4 bases, and 17 bases lay between the germline ends. The CDR3 covers 14 residues. CDR3 amino acids: CSAPKSGRSYGYTF. In DNA form, the CDR3 reads TGCAGTGCTCCCAAGTCCGGGAGAAGCTATGGCTACACCTTC.

This clonotype occurred many times. The V and J genes are TRBV7-2 and TRBJ2-3, with TRBD2 identical over 12 bases. The V gene end was trimmed by 7 bases and the J gene end by 5 bases; junction bases not matched to a gene: 4. This CDR3 comprises 14 residues. In germline, CDR1 is SGHTA, CDR2 FQGNSA. In DNA form, the CDR3 reads TGTGCCAGCACCCTAGCGGGGGGGCTAGATACGCAGTATTTT. It encodes CASTLAGGLDTQYF. The entire variable domain, with the rest obtained from reference TRBV7-2 and TRBJ2-3, is as follows: GAGVSQSPSNKVTEKGKDVELRCDPISGHTALYWYRQSLGQGLEFLIYFQGNSAPDKSGLPSDRFSAERTGGSVSTLTIQRTQQEDSAVYLCASTLAGGLDTQYFGPGTRLTVL.